This note documents a single T cell receptor beta chain sequence. The antigen remains undetermined. Germline assignment: CDR1 MNHEY and CDR2 SVGAGI. The junction had 6 bases not matched to a gene; V was cut back by 6 bases and J by 10 bases. The CDR3 runs to 13 residues. TCRdb's table, derived via immunoSEQ multiplex PCR, lists solely in-frame clones and lacks some. The repertoire holds 38,000 or so clones, with 70% to 85% as singletons. This entry is derived from a study of CD4 T cells in relation to SARS-CoV-2 and coronaviruses. The clonotype was recovered from an adult with COVID-19. The chain links TRBV6-5 to TRBJ2-2, with TRBD1 matching over 9 bases. Sequencing was performed on naive CD4+ T cells from PBMCs, cultured in vitro. Subset of the sample: naive CD4+ T cells isolated by negative enrichment. CDR3 coding DNA: TGTGCCAGCAGCAACAGGGGGCTGGTGGAGCTGTTTTTT. Its translation is CASSNRGLVELFF.